This T cell receptor beta chain was observed in a study of radiation and T cells in renal cell carcinoma. Study-wide context: Nephrectomy followed 15 Gy stereotactic body radiation by 4 weeks. The study, taken as a whole, reports: From baseline, blood top tumor clonotypes peaked at 2 weeks post-radiation. No pretreatment tumor biopsies were available for baseline clonotypes.

In regard to this clone: The antigen is undetermined.

Profiled with immunoSEQ multiplex PCR; TCRdb holds only in-frame clones, not every one. The sample includes about 22,000 clones, approximately 80% seen only once; the top ten take approximately 40%. Time point specified: baseline pretreatment blood. Treatment meaning: 15 Gy SBRT to primary tumor, nephrectomy 4 weeks later. Serial blood draws occurred at baseline and 2 and 4 weeks post-SBRT. Germline V gene sequence: CDR1 MGHDK, CDR2 SYGVNS. The V segment lost 2 bases and the J segment 5 bases; nucleotides outside the gene matches: 6. This CDR3 is built from 15 residues. The chain recombines TRBV25-1 with TRBJ2-1; TRBD2 aligns across 7 bases. The sequenced sample was blood, obtained from a patient whose treatment included radiotherapy and nephrectomy. This receptor was taken from a man aged 55 to 70 with renal cell carcinoma. This CDR3 is CASSETGLGHNEQFF. The CDR3 DNA reads as TGTGCCAGCAGTGAAACCGGACTAGGTCACAATGAGCAGTTCTTC.